Listed below are T cell receptor beta chains from one sample, sequenced in a study of blood T cells in healthy people across ages. TCRdb ran MiXCR on the 5' RACE reads and lists one entry per CDR3 protein. The table lists about 1.8 million distinct CDR3 sequences, 40% to 55% of them singletons. Input material: blood. These receptors all come from a woman aged 40 to 49 in good health. CDR3s leave out the opening cysteine and the closing phenylalanine or tryptophan. The D gene is left open where the match is weak. Expanded clones are given a class, and other clones once, few, many or no size at all.

CDR3,J,D,size,V
ASIWRAANTGELF,TRBJ2-2,.,.,TRBV6-1
ASSSAASGGNAGEQY,TRBJ2-7,TRBD2,.,TRBV27
ASGQTLVPYEQY,TRBJ2-7,.,.,TRBV28
ASSPQWFPLDIREAQY,TRBJ2-7,.,.,TRBV28
SAPRYSPQGANTQY,TRBJ2-3,TRBD1,.,TRBV20-1
ASSYLYYGYT,TRBJ1-2,.,few,TRBV12-3/TRBV12-4
ASSLLRGGPWVGHEQF,TRBJ2-1,TRBD2,.,TRBV27
ASSHSRDYTDTQY,TRBJ2-3,TRBD2,.,TRBV4-2
ASTGQGGLAAYNEQF,TRBJ2-1,.,few,TRBV2
ASSQEGIYNEQF,TRBJ2-1,.,.,TRBV3-1
ASSQVGGGQETQY,TRBJ2-5,TRBD2,many,TRBV4-1
SVEKMGTALMTQY,TRBJ2-5,TRBD1,.,TRBV29-1
SVGAKFADTQY,TRBJ2-3,.,.,TRBV29-1
ASSQEGTYPNEQF,TRBJ2-1,.,.,TRBV4-2
SVARGYNEQF,TRBJ2-1,.,.,TRBV29-1
ASSPPRQGIYNEQF,TRBJ2-1,TRBD1,.,TRBV18
ASRFWGGGQETQY,TRBJ2-5,TRBD2,.,TRBV7-2
ATLSGGTSHNEQY,.,TRBD2,once,TRBV6-2/TRBV6-3
ASSFLGGNIAKNIQY,TRBJ2-4,.,.,TRBV5-5
AISGGGNYGYT,TRBJ1-2,.,.,TRBV10-3
ASSVQGAGGYT,TRBJ1-2,.,few,TRBV25-1
SAIIAGGTASTDTQY,TRBJ2-3,TRBD2,once,TRBV20-1
ASIPGTTLGLAKNIQY,TRBJ2-4,.,few,TRBV28
SVSDGDYT,TRBJ1-2,.,few,TRBV29-1
STISEGSDEQF,TRBJ2-1,.,.,TRBV20-1
ASSLAPGPKQY,TRBJ2-7,.,.,TRBV28
ASSPLRGLADTQY,TRBJ2-3,.,.,TRBV6-5
AIAEGGQGSSYEQY,TRBJ2-7,.,.,TRBV10-3
ASSFQRDNYEQY,TRBJ2-7,.,.,TRBV5-1
ASSYGMSETQY,.,.,few,TRBV6-2/TRBV6-3
ASSRRPISIGNQPQH,TRBJ1-5,.,.,TRBV28
ATSRDLLTRETQY,TRBJ2-5,.,.,TRBV15
SARSPQGNQPQH,TRBJ1-5,.,.,TRBV20-1
ASSDPRGAPGDTDTQY,TRBJ2-3,.,.,TRBV6-1
ASPKGCRGSTDTQY,TRBJ2-3,.,.,TRBV12-3/TRBV12-4
ASSILRDSDSGADVLT,TRBJ2-6,TRBD1,.,TRBV5-1
SARVLMRGPLTTDTQY,TRBJ2-3,.,many,TRBV20-1
SAPDRAMRETQY,.,TRBD1,.,TRBV20-1
SAPPAGASDTQY,TRBJ2-3,TRBD2,few,TRBV20-1
ASSQLTGQNQPQH,TRBJ1-5,TRBD1,.,TRBV4-1
ASSSDRITDTQY,TRBJ2-3,.,.,TRBV7-2
ASSPGISSYEQY,TRBJ2-7,.,.,TRBV7-2
ASSFGTKGPDTQY,TRBJ2-3,.,.,TRBV6-6
SVWFTDRLVDTQY,TRBJ2-3,.,few,TRBV29-1
AGSGQEGLREQY,TRBJ2-7,.,.,TRBV28
ASSRNSGGANVLT,TRBJ2-6,.,.,TRBV6-5
ASSYGSRTDTQY,TRBJ2-3,.,few,TRBV6-5
ASSPEQRTGASVLT,TRBJ2-6,.,.,TRBV4-2
ASSLRLRNEQY,TRBJ2-7,.,.,TRBV7-2
ASSQGSGGAWNEQF,TRBJ2-1,TRBD2,.,TRBV4-2